Presented here are 3 T cell receptor beta chains from one specimen sequenced in a study of T cells in Graves' hyperthyroidism and ophthalmopathy. TCR beta CDR3 sequences were amplified from RNA transcripts. Carried out on the TCR CDR3, a first-round RT-PCR used the HTBI primer set. MiXCR was run by TCRdb on the multiplex PCR reads, yielding one entry per CDR3 protein. The sample carries about 690,000 distinct CDR3 sequences, around a sixth recorded once. Sequences were obtained from blood. Source of these receptors: a man aged 50 to 60 with Graves' hyperthyroidism.

This clonotype has a count of ten or more. The chain combines TRBV9 with TRBJ2-3; TRBD2 matches 10 bases. Unmatched junction bases numbered 5, after V lost 3 bases and J lost 4 bases. The CDR3 spans 15 residues. Germline-derived CDR1 and CDR2 are SGDLS and YYNGEE. CDR3 nucleotide sequence: TGTGCCAGCAGCGAGGCTAGCGGGAGTGCAGATACGCAGTATTTT. Amino acid sequence: CASSEASGSADTQYF.

This clonotype was seen a handful of times. J is TRBJ2-3 and V is TRBV20-1; 8 bases align to TRBD1. CDR1 and CDR2 (germline): DFQATT, SNEGSKA (reference sequence). CDR3 length: 15 residues. Trimming took 0 bases from V and 3 from J; bases not matched to a gene: 5. CDR3 in amino acids: CSARELRTGTDTQYF. CDR3 bases: TGCAGTGCTAGAGAATTGAGGACAGGGACAGATACGCAGTATTTT.

This clonotype occurred many times. This chain uses TRBV2 with TRBJ2-3; no firm D call. Between the trimmed V and J ends, which lost 7 bases and 3 bases, there was a span of 17 bases. The CDR3 consists of 15 residues. Germline values: CDR1 SNHLY, CDR2 FYNNEI. CDR3 in DNA: TGTGCCAGCACTAGAGGTAGAGCAGGTACAGATACGCAGTATTTT. It yields the protein CASTRGRAGTDTQYF. The variable domain in full, completed from reference TRBV2 and TRBJ2-3, reads EPEVTQTPSHQVTQMGQEVILRCVPISNHLYFYWYRQILGQKVEFLVSFYNNEISEKSEIFDDQFSVERPDGSNFTLKIRSTKLEDSAMYFCASTRGRAGTDTQYFGPGTRLTVL.